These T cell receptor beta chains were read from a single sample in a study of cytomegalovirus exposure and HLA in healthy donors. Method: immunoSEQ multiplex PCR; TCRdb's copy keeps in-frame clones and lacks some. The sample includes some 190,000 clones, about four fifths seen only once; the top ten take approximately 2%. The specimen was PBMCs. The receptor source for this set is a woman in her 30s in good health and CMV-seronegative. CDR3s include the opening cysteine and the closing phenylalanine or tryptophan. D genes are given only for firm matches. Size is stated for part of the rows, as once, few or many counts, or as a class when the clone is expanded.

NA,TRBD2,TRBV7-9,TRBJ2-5,CASSSPGTSGGGQYF,TGTGCCAGCAGCTCCCCCGGGACTAGCGGGGGGGGGCAGTACTTC
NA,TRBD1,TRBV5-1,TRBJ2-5,CASSLIGTGEETQYF,TGCGCCAGCAGCTTGATTGGGACAGGGGAAGAGACCCAGTACTTC
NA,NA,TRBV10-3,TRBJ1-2,CAISEGGQINGYTF,TGTGCCATCAGTGAAGGGGGACAAATAAATGGCTACACCTTC
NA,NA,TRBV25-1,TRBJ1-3,CASSEWGRSHPSGNTIYF,TGTGCCAGCAGTGAATGGGGGCGGTCCCATCCCTCTGGAAACACCATATATTTT
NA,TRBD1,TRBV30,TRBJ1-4,CAWSLQGAFLTTNEKLFF,TGTGCCTGGAGTCTCCAGGGGGCTTTCCTCACAACTAATGAAAAACTGTTTTTT
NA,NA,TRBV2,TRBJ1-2,CASSGQGRDYGYTF,TGTGCCAGCTCGGGGCAGGGGAGGGACTATGGCTACACCTTC
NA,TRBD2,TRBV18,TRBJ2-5,CASSPPTSGHGETQYF,TGTGCCAGCTCACCACCGACTAGCGGGCATGGAGAGACCCAGTACTTC
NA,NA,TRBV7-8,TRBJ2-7,CASSLRGLIYEQYF,TGTGCCAGCAGCTTAAGGGGACTCATCTACGAGCAGTACTTC
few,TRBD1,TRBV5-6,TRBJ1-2,CASSFRGGGYTF,TGTGCCAGCAGCTTTAGAGGGGGCGGCTACACCTTC
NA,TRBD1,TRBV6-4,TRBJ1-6,CASRPGTGGWFISPLHF,TGTGCCAGCAGGCCCGGGACAGGGGGCTGGTTTATTTCACCCCTCCACTTT
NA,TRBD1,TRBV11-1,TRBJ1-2,CASSPNRGPNYGYTF,TGTGCCAGCAGCCCAAACAGGGGCCCTAACTATGGCTACACCTTC
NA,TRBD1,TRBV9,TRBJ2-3,CASSVFSPGGSSTDTQYF,TGTGCCAGCAGCGTATTCTCCCCAGGGGGCAGTAGCACAGATACGCAGTATTTT
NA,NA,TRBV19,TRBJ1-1,CASSIGRGAEAFF,TGTGCCAGTAGTATCGGGAGGGGCGCTGAAGCTTTCTTT
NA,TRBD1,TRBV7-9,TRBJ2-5,CASSYTGGETQYF,TGTGCCAGCAGCTATACAGGGGGCGAGACCCAGTACTTC
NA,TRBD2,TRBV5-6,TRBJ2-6,CASSLDRGGGYSGANVLTF,TGTGCCAGCAGCTTGGACCGCGGGGGAGGTTACTCTGGGGCCAACGTCCTGACTTTC
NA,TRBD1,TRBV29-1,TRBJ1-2,CSVTGVGSYGYTF,TGCAGCGTTACAGGGGTGGGGAGTTATGGCTACACCTTC
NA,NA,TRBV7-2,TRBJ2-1,CASSSGYHNEQFF,TGTGCCAGCAGCTCGGGTTACCACAATGAGCAGTTCTTC
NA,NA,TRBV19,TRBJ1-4,CASSIGYGNRPADREKLFF,TGTGCCAGTAGTATCGGGTATGGGAACAGGCCCGCGGATCGTGAAAAACTGTTTTTT
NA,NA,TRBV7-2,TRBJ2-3,CASSFRVADTQYF,TGTGCCAGCAGCTTCCGGGTGGCAGATACGCAGTATTTT
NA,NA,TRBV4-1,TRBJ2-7,CASSLGRDPGVYEQYF,TGCGCCAGCAGCCTAGGGCGGGACCCTGGAGTCTACGAGCAGTACTTC
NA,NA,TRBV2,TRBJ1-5,CASSEAVAGINQPQHF,TGTGCCAGCAGTGAAGCTGTGGCAGGGATTAATCAGCCCCAGCATTTT
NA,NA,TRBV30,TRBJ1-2,CAWTANYGYTF,TGTGCCTGGACTGCTAACTATGGCTACACCTTC
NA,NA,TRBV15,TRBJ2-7,CATSSRASLYEQYF,TGTGCCACCAGCTCGCGGGCGTCCCTCTACGAGCAGTACTTC